This TCR beta chain was recovered during a study of STAT5B mutations in CD4+ large granular lymphocyte leukemia (dated by TCRdb to about 2022). At the level of the whole study: Among healthy controls, the CDR3 'QG' motif was associated with a particular HLA allele. Flow cytometry on FACSCanto II or FACSVerse showed that the purified fractions were more than 95% pure among lymphocytes. The TCRbeta repertoires of CD4+ T-cell large granular lymphocyte leukemia patients were compared with the TCRbeta repertoires of healthy blood donors. Study-wide conclusions, independent of this receptor: Enrichment of TRBV06-family usage was observed among the top patient clones (8/27) relative to healthy controls (2/35). Main leukemic clonotypes were private to each patient, although over 20% of the main leukemic clonotypes were found at low frequency in the non-leukemic repertoires of other patients. Compared with healthy CD4+ repertoires, CD4-sorted patient repertoires appeared more clonal, and this difference remained even after the putative leukemic clones were removed. The data were not HLA-matched, and the relatively small sample size could explain the higher clonality seen in CD4+ compared with CD8+ T-LGLL.

Ends trimmed: V by 0 bases, J by 6 bases; bases unmatched to a gene: 5. The CDR3 runs 16 amino acids, cysteine and phenylalanine included. Only the CDR3 DNA stays, 48 bases, in frame from base 1. The CDR1 and CDR2 encoded by the germline V gene are ENHRY and SYGVKD. Healthy controls were approximately 40 blood donors whose buffy coats came from the Finnish Red Cross blood service. All TCR-sequenced material derived from peripheral blood: patient blood samples and healthy donor buffy coats. Ficoll-Hypaque gradient centrifugation was used to isolate peripheral blood mononuclear cells. CD4+ cells were magnetically purified from the buffy coats of healthy controls. Genomic DNA was extracted with the Gentra Puregene Cell and Tissue kit and quantified on a Qubit 2.0 fluorometer. Of note for this clone: What antigen it recognizes has not been identified. There are no base qualities to consult, and no much larger clone falls within one base.

The immunoSEQ assay at survey resolution was applied to genomic DNA for sequencing of TCRbeta rearrangements. The paper's data handling went like this. In the TCR sequencing data, the lowest productive clonotype frequency that could be detected was 2.59 x 10-5. Analyses included only productive TCRbeta rearrangements, meaning complete and in-frame sequences. Clonality for each sample was calculated as Simpson clonality in the immunoSEQ Analyzer version 3.0. Clones were binned by frequency as very rare, small, medium, large (1-20%) or hyperexpanded (>20%). OLGA 1.2.3 estimated generation probabilities, VDJtools produced V-gene circos plots, VDJdb was queried for specificities, and GLIPH identified CDR3 motifs. TCRdb obtained this table from immuneACCESS and retained in-frame rearrangements with V and J assigned. These tables miss some clones; where compared with another copy, unresolved V genes account for less than half of the shortfall, and the remainder is unexplained. The V and J calls and clone size are taken from that table; D and trimming were inferred from the DNA. This sample lists about 40,000 clones; roughly four fifths were detected once. The top ten clones comprise 3.6% of the sample.

The sequence links TRBV10-3 to TRBJ2-4, and TRBD2 matches 10 of the central bases. This receptor was taken from a human donor in good health. The sample comprised CD4+ T cells from blood buffy coats. The CDR3 reads CAISESSSSGGNIQYF. The DNA sequence reads TGTGCCATCAGTGAGTCGTCGTCTAGCGGGGGAAACATTCAGTACTTC.